This T cell receptor (beta chain) stems from a study of vaccination and CD4 T cells after COVID-19. Study-level points and caveats: Median SARS-CoV-2-reactive clonotypes rose from roughly 22 to 38, not significantly. Convalescent patients had 304 of 307 vaccine-specific clones showing spike mono-reactivity.

Looked up from germline, CDR1 is MGHRA and CDR2 is YSYEKL. This CDR3 has 15 amino acids. Trimming cost V 4 bases and J 10 bases, with 17 bases left between them. The treatment denotes: roughly ten-day PBMC culture with coronavirus spike peptide pools or control peptides (ViraFEST assay). Under the ViraFEST approach, antigen-specific T cells were expanded with peptide pools and TCRs subsequently sequenced. With respect to this clonotype: Antigen unknown. This may arise from a read error, as a much more abundant clone is one base away.

Sequencing of cultured CD4+ T cell DNA used the Oncomine TCR Beta short-read assay. TCRdb analysed the PCR reads with MiXCR anew, one entry per CDR3 protein. The repertoire consists of some 13,000 distinct CDR3 sequences, with 25% to 30% occurring once and the leading ten covering around 7.9%. The material sequenced was CD4+ T cells from blood, cultured in vitro. This clonotype was obtained from a human donor who had recovered from COVID-19. The rearrangement joins TRBV4-1 to TRBJ1-6; possibly TRBD1 for D (6 bases). The CDR3 sequence is CASSPGNRVGSPLHF. CDR3 bases: TGCGCCAGCAGCCCAGGCAACAGGGTCGGCTCACCCCTCCACTTT.